The 15 T cell receptor beta chains in this list originate from one sample, sequenced in a study of blood T cell repertoires in COVID-19. Sequencing was performed with immunoSEQ multiplex PCR; in TCRdb, only in-frame clones are kept and a portion is missing. The repertoire holds around 170,000 clones, with 88% as singletons. Sequenced material: PBMCs or T cells enriched from blood (not recorded which). All receptors come from a woman aged 18-29 years who had recovered from COVID-19.

This clone was detected only once. The rearrangement links TRBV4-2 to TRBJ2-7; D might be TRBD2 (6 bases). V was trimmed by 1 base and J by 2 bases, leaving 18 bases between them. The germline V gene encodes CDR1 LGHNA and CDR2 YNFKEQ. There are 17 residues in the CDR3. The CDR3 region is CASSQGVGRDSTYEQYF. CDR3 nucleotides: TGTGCCAGCAGCCAAGGGGTTGGTAGGGACTCGACCTACGAGCAGTACTTC.

CDR3 sequence: CASARGGSADTQYF. In DNA, the CDR3 is TGTGCCAGCGCCCGGGGGGGCAGCGCAGATACGCAGTATTTT. This sequence joins TRBV7-2 and TRBJ2-3; 8 bases map to TRBD2. Trimming took 8 bases from V and 4 from J; bases not matched to a gene: 8. Germline values: CDR1 SGHTA, CDR2 FQGNSA. The CDR3 has 14 residues.

The V call is TRBV11-2, the J call TRBJ2-7; 12 bases line up with TRBD2. The CDR3 is made up of 16 amino acids. Unmatched junction bases numbered 13, after V lost 6 bases and J lost 7 bases. Germline V gives CDR1 SGHAT, CDR2 FQNNGV. CDR3 residues: CASRLTSGGQAKEQYF. The CDR3 DNA reads as TGTGCCAGCAGGTTGACTAGCGGGGGCCAAGCGAAAGAGCAGTACTTC.

This sequence joins TRBV29-1 and TRBJ2-1; perhaps TRBD1 as D (6 bases). Germline loops: CDR1 SQVTM, CDR2 ANQGSEA. This CDR3 is built from 12 residues. Trimming took off 5 bases at V and 4 bases at J, with 9 bases between the two ends. The CDR3 is CSVTGQYNEQFF. Here the CDR3 DNA reads TGCAGCGTTACCGGACAGTACAATGAGCAGTTCTTC.

The rearrangement joins TRBV29-1 to TRBJ1-1; maybe TRBD1 (6 bases). The CDR3 has 12 residues. Trimming stripped 8 bases from V and 0 bases from J, with 10 bases between. Germline V gene lookup returns CDR1 SQVTM and CDR2 ANQGSEA. In nucleotides, the CDR3 is TGCAGCATGAGGGGGTTGAACACTGAAGCTTTCTTT. Translated, it gives CSMRGLNTEAFF.

In this sample, this clone turned up once. This rearrangement joins TRBV5-4 to TRBJ2-7, with 8 positions matching TRBD1. The CDR3 length is 15 residues. V was clipped by 4 bases and J by 1 base; unmatched bases: 7. Germline CDR1 and CDR2: SGHNT and YYREEE (reference sequence). Written as DNA, the CDR3 is TGTGCCAGCAGCCCGGGACAGGAATTTTCCTACGAGCAGTACTTC. It is translated as CASSPGQEFSYEQYF.

V usage is TRBV4-1 and J usage is TRBJ2-2; TRBD2 agrees at 11 bases. This CDR3 spans 18 amino acids. In germline, CDR1 is MGHRA, CDR2 YSYEKL. V shed 0 bases and J 3 bases; nucleotides not matched to a gene: 6. This CDR3 is CASSQDQTSGTHTGELFF. As DNA, the CDR3 is TGCGCCAGCAGCCAAGATCAGACTAGCGGGACGCACACCGGGGAGCTGTTTTTT.

V usage is TRBV19 and J usage is TRBJ1-5; 7 bases are shared with TRBD1. Germline V gene sequence: CDR1 LNHDA, CDR2 SQIVND (reference sequence). V shed 3 bases and J 7 bases; nucleotides not matched to a gene: 9. This CDR3 has 15 amino acids. The CDR3, as DNA: TGTGCCAGTAGTATGCAGGGGGTCCCCGGCCAGCCCCAGCATTTT. Its protein is CASSMQGVPGQPQHF.

J is TRBJ2-7 and V is TRBV5-1; the D is unclear. Germline-derived CDR1 and CDR2 are SGHRS and YFSETQ. Trimming cost V 4 bases and J 5 bases, with 13 bases left between them. The CDR3 consists of 13 residues. CDR3 sequence: CASSPTLGDEQYF. CDR3 bases: TGCGCCAGCAGCCCCACCCTGGGCGACGAGCAGTACTTC.

The chain recombines TRBV29-1 with TRBJ2-7, with 8 bases identical to TRBD1. The CDR3 loop spans 12 amino acids. CDR1 is SQVTM and CDR2 is ANQGSEA in the germline V gene. With 2 bases clipped from V and 4 bases from J, the junction kept 1 base outside the gene matches. The chain's CDR3 is CSVEQGAYEQYF. In DNA form, the CDR3 reads TGCAGCGTTGAACAGGGGGCTTACGAGCAGTACTTC.

The V gene is TRBV12-3 or TRBV12-4, the J gene TRBJ1-1, with 8 bases matching TRBD1. V shed 4 bases and J 6 bases; nucleotides not matched to a gene: 1. The CDR3 consists of 12 residues. CDR3 loop: CASSWGQAEAFF. The CDR3 DNA reads TGTGCCAGCAGTTGGGGACAGGCTGAAGCTTTCTTT.

The chain combines TRBV28 with TRBJ2-7; D is unclear. The V end was cut by 2 bases, the J end by 3 bases, with 11 bases between. Per the germline V gene, CDR1 is MDHEN and CDR2 is SYDVKM. The CDR3 is 14 residues long. CDR3 coding DNA: TGTGCCAGCAGTTTAGTGGGTGAGGACTACGAGCAGTACTTC. This translates into CASSLVGEDYEQYF.

The CDR3 bases are TGTGCCAGCAGTAGAATACTAGCGGGTTCTCTGAACACCGGGGAGCTGTTTTTT. This gives the protein CASSRILAGSLNTGELFF. This chain links TRBV4-2 with TRBJ2-2; TRBD2 agrees at 9 bases. Germline loops: CDR1 LGHNA, CDR2 YNFKEQ. The V and J ends lost 6 bases and 1 base, in that order; junction bases with no gene match: 12. The CDR3 runs to 18 residues.

This chain links TRBV18 with TRBJ2-3; D perhaps matches TRBD2 (6 bases). The CDR3 totals 14 residues. Trimming removed 3 bases from V and 0 bases from J, with 7 bases in between. Germline-derived CDR1 and CDR2 are KGHSH and LQKENI. This CDR3 reads CASSPAGSTDTQYF. In nucleotides, the CDR3 is TGTGCCAGCTCACCGGCGGGGAGCACAGATACGCAGTATTTT.

The chain employs TRBV7-8 and TRBJ1-3, with D tentatively TRBD1 (6 bases). Trimming cost V 0 bases and J 2 bases, with 14 bases left between them. The germline V gene has CDR1 SGHVS and CDR2 FQNEAQ. The CDR3 extends over 17 amino acids. The CDR3 DNA follows: TGTGCCAGCAGCTTAGCCTCCTTGACAGGCCCTGGAAACACCATATATTTT. Protein sequence: CASSLASLTGPGNTIYF.